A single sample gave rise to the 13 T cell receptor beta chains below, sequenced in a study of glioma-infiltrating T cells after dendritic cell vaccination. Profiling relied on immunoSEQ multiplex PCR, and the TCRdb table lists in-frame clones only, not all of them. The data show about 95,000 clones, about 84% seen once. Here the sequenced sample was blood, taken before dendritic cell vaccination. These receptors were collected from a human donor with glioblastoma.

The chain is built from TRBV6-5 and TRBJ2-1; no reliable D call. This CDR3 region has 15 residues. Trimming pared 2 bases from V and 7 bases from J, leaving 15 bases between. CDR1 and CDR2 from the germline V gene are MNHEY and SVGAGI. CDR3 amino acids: CASSYRSPVWNEQFF. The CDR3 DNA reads TGTGCCAGCAGTTACAGGAGCCCCGTGTGGAATGAGCAGTTCTTC.

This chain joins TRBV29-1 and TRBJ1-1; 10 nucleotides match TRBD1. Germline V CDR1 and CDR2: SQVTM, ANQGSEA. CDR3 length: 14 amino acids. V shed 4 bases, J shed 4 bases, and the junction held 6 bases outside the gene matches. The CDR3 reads CSVGEGTGVTEAFF. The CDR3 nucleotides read TGCAGCGTTGGAGAGGGGACAGGGGTCACTGAAGCTTTCTTT.

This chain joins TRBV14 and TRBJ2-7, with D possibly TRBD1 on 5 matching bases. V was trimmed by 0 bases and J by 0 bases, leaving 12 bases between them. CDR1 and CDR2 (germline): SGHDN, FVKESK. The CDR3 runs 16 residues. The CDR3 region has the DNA TGTGCCAGCAGCCAAGATAGTACAGACAGCTCCTACGAGCAGTACTTC. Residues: CASSQDSTDSSYEQYF.

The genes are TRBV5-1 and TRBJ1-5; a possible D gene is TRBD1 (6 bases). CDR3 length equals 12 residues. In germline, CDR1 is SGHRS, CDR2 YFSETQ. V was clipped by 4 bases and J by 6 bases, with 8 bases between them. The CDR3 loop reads CASSPQGQPQHF. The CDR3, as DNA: TGCGCCAGCAGCCCACAGGGTCAGCCCCAGCATTTT. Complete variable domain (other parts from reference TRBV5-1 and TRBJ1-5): KAGVTQTPRYLIKTRGQQVTLSCSPISGHRSVSWYQQTPGQGLQFLFEYFSETQRNKGNFPGRFSGRQFSNSRSEMNVSTLELGDSALYLCASSPQGQPQHFGDGTRLSIL.

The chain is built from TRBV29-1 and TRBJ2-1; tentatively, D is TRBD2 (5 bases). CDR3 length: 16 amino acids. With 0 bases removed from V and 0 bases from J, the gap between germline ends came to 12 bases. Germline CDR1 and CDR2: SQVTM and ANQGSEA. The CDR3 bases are TGCAGCGTTGAAGATCCGGGGAAAAGCTCCTACAATGAGCAGTTCTTC. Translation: CSVEDPGKSSYNEQFF.

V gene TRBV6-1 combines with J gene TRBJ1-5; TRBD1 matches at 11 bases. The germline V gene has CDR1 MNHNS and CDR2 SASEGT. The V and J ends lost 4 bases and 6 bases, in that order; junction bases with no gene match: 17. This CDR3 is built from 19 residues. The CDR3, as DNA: TGTGCCAGCAGTGTCGTTCTGGGACAGGGGGGACCGGGTGGTCAGCCCCAGCATTTT. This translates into CASSVVLGQGGPGGQPQHF.

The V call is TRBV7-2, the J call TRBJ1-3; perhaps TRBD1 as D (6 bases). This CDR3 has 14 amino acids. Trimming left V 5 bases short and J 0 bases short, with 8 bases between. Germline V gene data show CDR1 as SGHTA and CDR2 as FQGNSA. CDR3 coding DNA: TGTGCCAGCAGCGGGGGCCGCTCTGGAAACACCATATATTTT. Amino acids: CASSGGRSGNTIYF.

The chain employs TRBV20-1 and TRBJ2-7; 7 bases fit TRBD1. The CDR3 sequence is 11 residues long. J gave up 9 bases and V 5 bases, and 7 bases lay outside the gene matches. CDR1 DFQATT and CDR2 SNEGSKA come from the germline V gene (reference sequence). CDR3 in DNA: TGCAGTGCTCACGGACAGGCTGGGCAGTACTTC. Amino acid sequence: CSAHGQAGQYF.

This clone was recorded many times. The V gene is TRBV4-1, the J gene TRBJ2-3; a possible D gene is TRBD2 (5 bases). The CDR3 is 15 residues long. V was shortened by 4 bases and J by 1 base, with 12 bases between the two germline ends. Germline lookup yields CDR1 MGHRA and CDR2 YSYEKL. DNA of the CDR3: TGCGCCAGCAGCCTTCAGAGGGTTGGCACAGATACGCAGTATTTT. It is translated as CASSLQRVGTDTQYF.

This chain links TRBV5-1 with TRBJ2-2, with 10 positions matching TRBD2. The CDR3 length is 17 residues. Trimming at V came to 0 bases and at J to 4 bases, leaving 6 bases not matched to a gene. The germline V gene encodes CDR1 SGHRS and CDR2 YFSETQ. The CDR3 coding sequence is TGCGCCAGCAGCTTGGTTCTAGCGGGAGCTGGCACCGGGGAGCTGTTTTTT. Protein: CASSLVLAGAGTGELFF.

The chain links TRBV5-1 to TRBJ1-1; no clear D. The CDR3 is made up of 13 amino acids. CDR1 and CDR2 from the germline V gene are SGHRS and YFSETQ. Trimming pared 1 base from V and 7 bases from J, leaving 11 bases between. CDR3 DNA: TGCGCCAGCAGCTTGAGTGTACGGGATGAAGCTTTCTTT. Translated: CASSLSVRDEAFF.

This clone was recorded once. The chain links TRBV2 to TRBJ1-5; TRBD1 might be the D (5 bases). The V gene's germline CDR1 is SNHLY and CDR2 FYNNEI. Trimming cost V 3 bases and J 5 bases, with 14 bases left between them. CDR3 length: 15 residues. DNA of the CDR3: TGTGCCAGCAGTGAGGGTAGGGGCGGCCATCAGCCCCAGCATTTT. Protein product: CASSEGRGGHQPQHF.

Written as DNA, the CDR3 is TGTGCCAGCAGCAAAGTATCGGATACGCAGTATTTT. Protein: CASSKVSDTQYF. The rearrangement uses TRBV21-1 and TRBJ2-3; the D call in the table, TRBD2, was not verified against the DNA. TRBV21-1 is designated a pseudogene. The CDR3 has 12 residues.